This T cell receptor (beta chain) was captured by sequencing in a study of blood T cell repertoires in COVID-19. In the original workflow: Estimation of nucleated cell counts relied on the amplification of reference gene primers. TCRdb's table, derived via immunoSEQ multiplex PCR, lists solely in-frame clones and lacks some. That table furnishes V, J and clone size, whereas the DNA furnished D and trimming. The sample shows about 300,000 clones, approximately 90% of them seen only once. This CDR3 contains 16 residues. Germline lookup yields CDR1 MGHRA and CDR2 YSYEKL. J lost 4 bases, V lost 3 bases, and 9 bases had no gene match. This clone was found once.

This TCR was sampled from a man between 18 and 35 years old with active or convalescent COVID-19. V and J are TRBV4-1 and TRBJ1-1; TRBD1 matches 9 bases. The material sequenced was peripheral blood. Here the CDR3 DNA reads TGCGCCAGCAGCCACAAACAGGGGGCGGAGGGCACTGAAGCTTTCTTT. Translation: CASSHKQGAEGTEAFF.